This T cell receptor beta chain was documented in a study of early T cells in non-severe SARS-CoV-2 infection. This clonotype was counted ten times or more. MiXCR was run by TCRdb on the 5' RACE reads, yielding one entry per CDR3 protein. The repertoire consists of roughly 35,000 distinct CDR3 sequences, with about 6.7% occurring once and the leading ten covering approximately 4.1%. This TCR derives from an adult who was a healthcare worker with PCR-confirmed SARS-CoV-2 infection or an uninfected control (not recorded which). The sequenced sample consisted of whole blood.

CDR3 residues: CASIPDRGPYEQYF. The CDR3 coding sequence is TGTGCCAGCATTCCTGACAGGGGTCCCTACGAGCAGTACTTC. The chain is built from TRBV2 and TRBJ2-7, with 8 bases aligning to TRBD1. V lost 7 bases to trimming and J lost 2 bases; unmatched junction nucleotides: 7. CDR1 is SNHLY, CDR2 FYNNEI, per germline. CDR3 size: 14 residues.